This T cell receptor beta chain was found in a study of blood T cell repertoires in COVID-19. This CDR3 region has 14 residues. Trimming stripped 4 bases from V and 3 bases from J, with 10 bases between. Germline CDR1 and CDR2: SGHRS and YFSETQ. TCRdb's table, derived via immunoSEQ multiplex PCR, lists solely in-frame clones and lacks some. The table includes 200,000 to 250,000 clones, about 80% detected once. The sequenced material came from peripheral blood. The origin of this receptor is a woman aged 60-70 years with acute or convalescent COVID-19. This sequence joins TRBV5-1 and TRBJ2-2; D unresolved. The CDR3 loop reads CASSPGSYTGELFF. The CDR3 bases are TGCGCCAGCAGCCCAGGATCCTACACCGGGGAGCTGTTTTTT.